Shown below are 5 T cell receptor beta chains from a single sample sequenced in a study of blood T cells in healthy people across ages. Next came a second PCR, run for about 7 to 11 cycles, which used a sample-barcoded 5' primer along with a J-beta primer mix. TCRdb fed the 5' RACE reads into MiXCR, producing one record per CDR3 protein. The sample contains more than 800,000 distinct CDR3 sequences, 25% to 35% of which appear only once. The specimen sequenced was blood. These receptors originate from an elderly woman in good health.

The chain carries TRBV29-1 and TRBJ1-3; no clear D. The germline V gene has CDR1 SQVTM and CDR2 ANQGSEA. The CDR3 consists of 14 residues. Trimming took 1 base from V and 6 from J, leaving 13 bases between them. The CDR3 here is CSVEVYGLQNTIYF. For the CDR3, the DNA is TGCAGCGTTGAAGTCTACGGCCTTCAAAACACCATATATTTT.

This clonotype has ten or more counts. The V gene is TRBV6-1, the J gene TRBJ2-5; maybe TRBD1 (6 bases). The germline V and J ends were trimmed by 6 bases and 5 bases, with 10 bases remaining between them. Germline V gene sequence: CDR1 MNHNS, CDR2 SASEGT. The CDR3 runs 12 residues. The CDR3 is CASSGDRETQYF. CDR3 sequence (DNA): TGTGCCAGCAGCGGAGACAGGGAGACCCAGTACTTC.

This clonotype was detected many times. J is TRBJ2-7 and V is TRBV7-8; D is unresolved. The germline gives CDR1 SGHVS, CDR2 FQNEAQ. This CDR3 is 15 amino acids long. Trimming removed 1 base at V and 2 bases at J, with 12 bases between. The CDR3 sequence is CASSLEKGFTYEQYF. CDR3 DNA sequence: TGTGCCAGCAGCTTAGAAAAAGGTTTTACCTACGAGCAGTACTTC. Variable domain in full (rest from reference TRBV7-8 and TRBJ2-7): GAGVSQSPRYKVAKRGQDVALRCDPISGHVSLFWYQQALGQGPEFLTYFQNEAQLDKSGLPSDRFFAERPEGSVSTLKIQRTQQEDSAVYLCASSLEKGFTYEQYFGPGTRLTVT.

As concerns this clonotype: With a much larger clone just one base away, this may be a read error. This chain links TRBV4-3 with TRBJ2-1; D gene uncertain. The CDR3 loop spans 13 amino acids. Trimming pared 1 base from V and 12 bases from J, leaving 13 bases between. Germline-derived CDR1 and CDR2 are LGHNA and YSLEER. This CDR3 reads CASSQGLRERQFF. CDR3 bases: TGCGCCAGCAGCCAAGGTCTGAGAGAAAGGCAGTTCTTC.

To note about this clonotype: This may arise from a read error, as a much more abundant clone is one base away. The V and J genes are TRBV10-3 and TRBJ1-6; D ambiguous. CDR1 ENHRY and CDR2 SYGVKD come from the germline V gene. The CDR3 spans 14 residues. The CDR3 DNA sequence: TGTGCCATCAGTGAAAATGGTTATAATTCACCCCCCCACTTT. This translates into CAISENGYNSPPHF.